Listed below are T cell receptor beta chains from one sample, sequenced in a study of blood T cell repertoires in COVID-19. TCRdb's table, derived via immunoSEQ multiplex PCR, lists solely in-frame clones and lacks some. The top ten hold approximately 8% of the sample, which has more than 150,000 clones, approximately 81% seen once. Input material: PBMCs or T cells enriched from blood (not recorded which). The source is a woman between 45 and 60 years old who had recovered from COVID-19. Each CDR3 is given with its conserved first and last residue. D genes are given only for firm matches. Size tells how often a clone was seen (once, few, many) or the class of an expanded clone, and some rows leave it out.

d_call,clone_size,j_call,v_call,cdr3_nt,cdr3_aa
NA,few,TRBJ2-2,TRBV7-2,TGTGCCAGCAGGACAGGTGGTAATTCACCGGGGGAGCTGTTTTTT,CASRTGGNSPGELFF
NA,NA,TRBJ1-2,TRBV2,TGTGCCAGCAGTGCAGGGAACTATGGCTACACCTTC,CASSAGNYGYTF
TRBD1,NA,TRBJ2-1,TRBV18,TGTGCCAGCTCACCCCGCTCTCCGGGACAGGTGGGCAATGAGCAGTTCTTC,CASSPRSPGQVGNEQFF
TRBD1,NA,TRBJ2-7,TRBV5-6,TGTGCCAGCAGCTTGGCCGGGACAGGGCTTTTATCCGAGCAGTACTTC,CASSLAGTGLLSEQYF
TRBD1,few,TRBJ1-2,TRBV2,TGTGCCAGCAGTGATAACGGCAGGGGGGAAGGGGGCTACACCTTC,CASSDNGRGEGGYTF
TRBD1,NA,TRBJ1-5,TRBV7-2,TGTGCCAGCACCCGAAGGACAGGGGAGAGCAATCAGCCCCAGCATTTT,CASTRRTGESNQPQHF
NA,NA,TRBJ1-1,TRBV4-2,TGTGCCAGCAGCCAAGATGGCGGCGGGGCTTTGAACACTGAAGCTTTCTTT,CASSQDGGGALNTEAFF
TRBD1,once,TRBJ1-2,TRBV29-1,TGCAGCGGTACAGGGGGAAATGGCTACACCTTC,CSGTGGNGYTF
NA,NA,TRBJ2-6,TRBV7-2,TGTGCCAGCAGCGTACAGGCGACAGACTCTGGGGCCAACGTCCTGACTTTC,CASSVQATDSGANVLTF
NA,NA,TRBJ2-2,TRBV6-5,TGTGCCAGCAGTTACCGCCCGGGAGAGGCCACCGGGGAGCTGTTTTTT,CASSYRPGEATGELFF
NA,NA,TRBJ2-1,TRBV18,TGTGCCAGCTCGAATCTGGGGACTGGAGACTACAATGAGCAGTTCTTC,CASSNLGTGDYNEQFF
TRBD1,NA,TRBJ1-1,TRBV25-1,TGTGCCAGCGTGGGACAGCTCACTGAAGCTTTCTTT,CASVGQLTEAFF
TRBD2,few,TRBJ2-7,TRBV28,TGTGCCAGCAGCCGCGGGGGGCAAGGCTACGAGCAGTACTTC,CASSRGGQGYEQYF
TRBD2,few,TRBJ2-1,TRBV19,TGTGCCAGTAGTATAGAACTAGCGGGAGGGCCCTCCTACAATGAGCAGTTCTTC,CASSIELAGGPSYNEQFF
NA,NA,TRBJ2-2,TRBV3-1/TRBV3-2,TGTGCCAGCAGCCTATGGAGCCATAACACCGGGGAGCTGTTTTTT,CASSLWSHNTGELFF
TRBD1,NA,TRBJ2-7,TRBV10-3,TGTGCCATCAAACAAGGACAGGGGACCCACGAGCAGTACTTC,CAIKQGQGTHEQYF
NA,NA,TRBJ2-7,TRBV18,TGTGCCAGCTCACCGGCCCAGGGTAACGAGCAGTACTTC,CASSPAQGNEQYF
NA,NA,TRBJ1-6,TRBV7-2,TGTGCCAGCAGCTTAGCGCCTCGGGGTGGGAATTCACCCCTCCACTTT,CASSLAPRGGNSPLHF
NA,NA,TRBJ2-5,TRBV7-2,TGTGCCAGCAGCTGGGGCTCCGGCGAGACCCAGTACTTC,CASSWGSGETQYF
TRBD2,NA,TRBJ2-1,TRBV4-3,TGCGCCAGCAGCGAAAGCGGGAGAAGTAACGGTGAGCAGTTCTTC,CASSESGRSNGEQFF
NA,once,TRBJ1-2,TRBV29-1,TGCAGCGTTGACTCGGGGGGGGACTATGGCTACACCTTC,CSVDSGGDYGYTF
NA,NA,TRBJ2-1,TRBV28,TGTGCCAGCGTTAAGGTCGGTAGAGGGTCCTACAATGAGCAGTTCTTC,CASVKVGRGSYNEQFF
TRBD1,NA,TRBJ2-7,TRBV27,TGTGCCAGCAGTTTAACAGGGGTGGCCGAGCAGTACTTC,CASSLTGVAEQYF
NA,NA,TRBJ2-2,TRBV29-1,TGCAGCGGTAGGACAACCGGGGAGCTGTTTTTT,CSGRTTGELFF
NA,NA,TRBJ1-2,TRBV6-5,TGTGCCAGCAGTTACTCGTGGGGGGGTGAGGACTATGGCTACACCTTC,CASSYSWGGEDYGYTF
TRBD2,NA,TRBJ2-3,TRBV7-3,TGTGCCAGCAGCTTAAGTCGCGGGAGTGGTGTAGATACGCAGTATTTT,CASSLSRGSGVDTQYF
NA,NA,TRBJ1-2,TRBV23-1,TGCGCCACCACACGACTCGTCTCCGGAAAAGGATGTGGCTACACCTTC,CATTRLVSGKGCGYTF
TRBD2,NA,TRBJ2-7,TRBV28,TGTGCCAGCAGTACCTTTCTAGCGGGTCGTTCCTACGAGCAGTACTTC,CASSTFLAGRSYEQYF
TRBD2,NA,TRBJ2-3,TRBV30,TGTGCCTGGACCATCGGACTAGCGGGGGCCCGAGATACGCAGTATTTT,CAWTIGLAGARDTQYF
NA,NA,TRBJ2-7,TRBV19,TGTGCCAGTAGTATTCGCGGCGAGCAGTACTTC,CASSIRGEQYF
NA,NA,TRBJ1-3,TRBV4-3,TGCGCCAGCAGCCAATCCTCCCGGAACACCATATATTTT,CASSQSSRNTIYF
NA,NA,TRBJ1-1,TRBV12-3/TRBV12-4,TGTGCCAGCAGTTTGAGACAAGAAGCTTTCTTT,CASSLRQEAFF
NA,NA,TRBJ1-5,TRBV18,TGTGCCAGCTCACTCGGTAGGGGCTCCAATCAGCCCCAGCATTTT,CASSLGRGSNQPQHF
NA,NA,TRBJ2-5,TRBV15,TGTGCCACCAGCAGAACAAGCTGGGGGCTGGGGGAGACCCAGTACTTC,CATSRTSWGLGETQYF
NA,NA,TRBJ2-4,TRBV11-2,TGTGCCAGCAGCTCCGGCTCAATTCGGGTCCTAGCCAAAAACATTCAGTACTTC,CASSSGSIRVLAKNIQYF
TRBD1,once,TRBJ1-2,TRBV5-6,TGTGCCAGCCGATCCCGGGACAGGGGGTTCTATGGCTACACCTTC,CASRSRDRGFYGYTF
TRBD2,NA,TRBJ2-2,TRBV18,TGTGCCAGCTCACCCTCACTAGCGGGGGCCACCGGGGAGCTGTTTTTT,CASSPSLAGATGELFF
TRBD2,few,TRBJ2-2,TRBV28,TGTGCCAGCAGCCCAAGCGGGACCGGGACCGGGGAGCTGTTTTTT,CASSPSGTGTGELFF
NA,NA,TRBJ2-7,TRBV18,TGTGCCAGCTCACTCGAGGGCCCCTCCGAGCAGTACTTC,CASSLEGPSEQYF
TRBD1,NA,TRBJ1-1,TRBV9,TGTGCCAGCAGCGTAGGGACAGGGGGAGATGAAGCTTTCTTT,CASSVGTGGDEAFF
NA,NA,TRBJ2-1,TRBV19,TGTGCCAGTAGTATTATGGGGAGCTTTGGTTACAATGAGCAGTTCTTC,CASSIMGSFGYNEQFF
TRBD1,NA,TRBJ1-4,TRBV7-9,TGTGCCAGCAGCGGACAGGGGAATAATGAAAAACTGTTTTTT,CASSGQGNNEKLFF
NA,NA,TRBJ2-5,TRBV6-5,TGTGCCAGCAGACCCCGGGAGAAGGCGACCCAGTACTTC,CASRPREKATQYF
TRBD1,few,TRBJ2-2,TRBV7-2,TGTGCCAGCAGCTTAGGTTTGGGGACAGATACCGGGGAGCTGTTTTTT,CASSLGLGTDTGELFF
NA,NA,TRBJ2-7,TRBV6-2/TRBV6-3,TGTGCCAGCAGTTCGGGACATACCGCCTACGAGCAGTACTTC,CASSSGHTAYEQYF
TRBD2,NA,TRBJ2-7,TRBV7-2,TGTGCCAGCAGCTTAGCGCTAATCGGGACTAGCTTTCCCTACGAGCAGTACTTC,CASSLALIGTSFPYEQYF
TRBD2,NA,TRBJ2-1,TRBV7-9,TGTGCCAGCAGCTTAGCTTCACTAGCGGGGGGCGTGGAGCAGTTCTTC,CASSLASLAGGVEQFF
NA,NA,TRBJ1-1,TRBV7-2,TGTGCCAGCAGCTTAGCCTCCACAGGGAACACTGAAGCTTTCTTT,CASSLASTGNTEAFF
NA,NA,TRBJ2-2,TRBV27,TGTGCCAGCGGCGGGACAGTTCCCGGGGAGCTGTTTTTT,CASGGTVPGELFF
NA,NA,TRBJ2-4,TRBV3-1/TRBV3-2,TGTGCCAGCAGCCAAGTGGAGGGGCGTCGCGGAGGCATTCAGTACTTC,CASSQVEGRRGGIQYF